These T cell receptor beta chains were read from a single sample in a study of blood T cell repertoires in COVID-19. The repertoire was sequenced with immunoSEQ multiplex PCR; TCRdb's copy has only in-frame clones and lacks some. The sample has about 150,000 clones; 81% are singletons. Input material: peripheral blood. The receptors come from a woman aged 55-70 years with active or convalescent COVID-19. The CDR3 runs from the conserved cysteine through the conserved F or W. Each record gives: clone size, D gene, V gene, J gene, CDR3 DNA, CDR3 protein. A D gene is named only where the DNA matches it firmly. Not all rows give a size; the values are once, few, many and, for expanded clones, a class.

NA	TRBD1	TRBV28	TRBJ2-1	TGTGCCAGCGTGACCGGGACAGGGGGCGGCGATGAGCAGTTCTTC	CASVTGTGGGDEQFF
NA	NA	TRBV6-1	TRBJ1-1	TGTGCCAGCAGTGAATACTCAGGGCCGAACACTGAAGCTTTCTTT	CASSEYSGPNTEAFF
NA	TRBD1	TRBV5-1	TRBJ2-7	TGCGCCAGCAGCAATTCCGGGACAGGCGCTTGGGAGCAGTACTTC	CASSNSGTGAWEQYF
NA	TRBD2	TRBV5-1	TRBJ2-1	TGCGCCAGCAGTTACCAAGCGGGAGGTCCCCACAATGAGCAGTTCTTC	CASSYQAGGPHNEQFF
NA	NA	TRBV5-6	TRBJ2-2	TGTGCCAGCGCATCGCCGGGACAACAGAACACCGGGGAGCTGTTTTTT	CASASPGQQNTGELFF
NA	TRBD1	TRBV27	TRBJ1-6	TGTGCCAGCAGTTCCTTTAATCCGACAGGGGGCAATTCACCCCTCCACTTT	CASSSFNPTGGNSPLHF
NA	TRBD1	TRBV4-1	TRBJ1-5	TGCGCCAGCAGCCAAGATCAGGGGGCTGGGGATCAGCCCCAGCATTTT	CASSQDQGAGDQPQHF
NA	NA	TRBV7-8	TRBJ2-1	TGTGCCAGCAGCCGGAGACTCACATACAATGAGCAGTTCTTC	CASSRRLTYNEQFF
once	TRBD1	TRBV7-9	TRBJ2-3	TGTGCCAGCAGCGACCGGGACAGGGGGACAGATACGCAGTATTTT	CASSDRDRGTDTQYF
NA	NA	TRBV5-1	TRBJ1-1	TGCGCCAGCAGCTCGGACACCCGGTGGTCTGAAGCTTTCTTT	CASSSDTRWSEAFF
NA	NA	TRBV4-3	TRBJ1-2	TGCGCCAGCAGCCCCAATTCCCGGGACAATCAATATGGCTACACCTTC	CASSPNSRDNQYGYTF
NA	NA	TRBV6-5	TRBJ2-2	TGTGCCAGCAGGAGGACTAACCTAAACACCGGGGAGCTGTTTTTT	CASRRTNLNTGELFF